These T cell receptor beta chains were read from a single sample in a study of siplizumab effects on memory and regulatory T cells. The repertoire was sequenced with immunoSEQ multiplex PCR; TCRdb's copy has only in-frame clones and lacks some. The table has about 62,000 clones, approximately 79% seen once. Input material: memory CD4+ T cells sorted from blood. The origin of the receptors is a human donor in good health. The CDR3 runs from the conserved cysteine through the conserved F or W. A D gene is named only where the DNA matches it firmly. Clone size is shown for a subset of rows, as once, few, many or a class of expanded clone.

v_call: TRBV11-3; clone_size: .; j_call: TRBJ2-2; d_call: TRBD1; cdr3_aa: CASSPDRGAGELFF; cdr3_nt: TGTGCCAGCAGCCCGGACAGGGGGGCCGGGGAGCTGTTTTTT
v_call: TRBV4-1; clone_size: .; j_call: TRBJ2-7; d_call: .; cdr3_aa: CASSQDTLYEQYF; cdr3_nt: TGCGCCAGCAGCCAAGACACGCTCTACGAGCAGTACTTC
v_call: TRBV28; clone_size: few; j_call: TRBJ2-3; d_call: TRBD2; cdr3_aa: CAGGGTDTQYF; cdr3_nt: TGTGCCGGGGGGGGCACAGATACGCAGTATTTT
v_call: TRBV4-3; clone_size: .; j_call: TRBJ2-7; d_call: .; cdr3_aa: CASSPQWGDYEQYF; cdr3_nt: TGCGCCAGCAGCCCACAATGGGGGGACTACGAGCAGTACTTC
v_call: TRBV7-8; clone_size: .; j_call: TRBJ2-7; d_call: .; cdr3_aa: CASSPRWGPYEQYF; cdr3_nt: TGTGCCAGCAGCCCCAGATGGGGTCCCTACGAGCAGTACTTC
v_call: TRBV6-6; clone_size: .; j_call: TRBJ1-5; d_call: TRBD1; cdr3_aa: CASRDKGAGNQPQHF; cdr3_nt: TGTGCCAGCAGGGATAAGGGGGCCGGCAATCAGCCCCAGCATTTT
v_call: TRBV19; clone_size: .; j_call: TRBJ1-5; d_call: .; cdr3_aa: CASSSGQLNGNQPQHF; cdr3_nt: TGTGCCAGTAGTTCAGGACAGCTGAATGGTAATCAGCCCCAGCATTTT
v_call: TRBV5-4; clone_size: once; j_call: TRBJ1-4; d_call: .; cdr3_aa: CASSLKEGWDEKLFF; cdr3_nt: TGTGCCAGCAGCTTGAAAGAGGGATGGGATGAAAAACTGTTTTTT
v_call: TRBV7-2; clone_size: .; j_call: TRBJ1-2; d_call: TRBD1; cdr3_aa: CASTLGQGASYGYTF; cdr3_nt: TGTGCCAGCACCCTCGGACAGGGGGCGTCTTATGGCTACACCTTC
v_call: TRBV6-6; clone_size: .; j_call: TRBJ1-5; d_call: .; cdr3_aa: CASNEGNSNQPQHF; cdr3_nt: TGTGCCAGCAACGAGGGAAATAGCAATCAGCCCCAGCATTTT
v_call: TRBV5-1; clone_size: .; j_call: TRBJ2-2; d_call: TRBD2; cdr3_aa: CASSWSSGGSTGELFF; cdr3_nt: TGCGCCAGCAGCTGGAGTAGCGGGGGATCTACCGGGGAGCTGTTTTTT
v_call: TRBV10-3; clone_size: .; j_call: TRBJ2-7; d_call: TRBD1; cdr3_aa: CAIGRGTGGSYEQYF; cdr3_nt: TGTGCCATCGGGAGGGGGACAGGGGGATCCTACGAGCAGTACTTC
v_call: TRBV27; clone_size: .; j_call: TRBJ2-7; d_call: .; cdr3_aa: CASSFLVTIYEQYF; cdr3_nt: TGTGCCAGCAGTTTTTTGGTTACGATTTACGAGCAGTACTTC
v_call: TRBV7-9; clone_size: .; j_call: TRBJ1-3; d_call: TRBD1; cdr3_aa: CASSPGTASGNTIYF; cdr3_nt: TGTGCCAGCAGCCCAGGGACAGCCTCTGGAAACACCATATATTTT
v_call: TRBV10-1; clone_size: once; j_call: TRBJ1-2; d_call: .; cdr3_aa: CASSVDRNYGYTF; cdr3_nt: TGCGCCAGCAGTGTGGACCGGAACTATGGCTACACCTTC
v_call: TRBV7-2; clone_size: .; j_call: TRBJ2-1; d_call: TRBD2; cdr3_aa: CASSLDGGAYNEQFF; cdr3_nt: TGTGCCAGCAGCTTAGACGGGGGGGCTTACAATGAGCAGTTCTTC